This TCR beta chain was found in a study of metastatic and nonmetastatic thyroid tumors. Study background: From malignant and benign thyroid patients, repertoires in blood and in tumor or nodule tissue were compared. General study points: Benign nodules reportedly had significantly lower TCR beta diversity than malignant thyroid tumors in blood and tumor.

Not a single patient had been given any form of treatment at any point before undergoing thyroid surgery. V dropped 5 bases and J dropped 5 bases, with 10 bases sitting between them. CDR1 is DFQATT, CDR2 SNEGSKA, per germline (reference sequence). The CDR3 length is 12 residues. This clone appeared a few times. Its antigen remains unidentified. Study processing details: CDR3 differences across clinicopathological groups were used to build a distant-metastasis classifier for papillary thyroid cancer. TCRdb re-clonotyped the PCR reads through MiXCR. The V and J calls were determined by TCRdb, not by the authors. The sample carries some 15,000 clones, 20% to 25% recorded once.

The receptor was derived from a female donor with papillary thyroid cancer or a benign thyroid nodule (not recorded which). Some clones in this sample may be carry-over from other donors' samples. The chain combines TRBV20-1 with TRBJ2-1; D is unresolved. The sequenced sample consisted of blood. The CDR3 nucleotides are TGCAGTGCTCCGGATCTGAACAATGAGCAGTTCTTC. Translating it yields CSAPDLNNEQFF.